This TCR beta chain was identified in a study of spatial heterogeneity in lung cancer. Study-level background: The study observed each unique TCR and UMI combination more than ten times on average in raw reads.

The CDR3 loop spans 16 amino acids. Germline lookup yields CDR1 SGHDN and CDR2 FVKESK. V shed 4 bases, J shed 1 base, and the junction held 4 bases outside the gene matches. Each TCR cDNA molecule carried a unique molecular identifier. MiXCR, run by TCRdb on the 5' RACE reads, gives a single entry per CDR3 protein. The sample yields 110,000 or so distinct CDR3 sequences, 9.5% to 14% seen once. This clonotype was seen a few times. Time point denoted: blood at routine non-recurrence follow-up after resection. This rearrangement joins TRBV14 to TRBJ2-5, with 12 bases identical to TRBD2. The clonotype comes from a female donor with early-stage non-small cell lung cancer. Sample: PBMCs, taken at follow-up. CDR3 bases: TGTGCCAGCAGCCGCTGGACTAGCGGGGCCCAAGAGACCCAGTACTTC. Translated: CASSRWTSGAQETQYF.